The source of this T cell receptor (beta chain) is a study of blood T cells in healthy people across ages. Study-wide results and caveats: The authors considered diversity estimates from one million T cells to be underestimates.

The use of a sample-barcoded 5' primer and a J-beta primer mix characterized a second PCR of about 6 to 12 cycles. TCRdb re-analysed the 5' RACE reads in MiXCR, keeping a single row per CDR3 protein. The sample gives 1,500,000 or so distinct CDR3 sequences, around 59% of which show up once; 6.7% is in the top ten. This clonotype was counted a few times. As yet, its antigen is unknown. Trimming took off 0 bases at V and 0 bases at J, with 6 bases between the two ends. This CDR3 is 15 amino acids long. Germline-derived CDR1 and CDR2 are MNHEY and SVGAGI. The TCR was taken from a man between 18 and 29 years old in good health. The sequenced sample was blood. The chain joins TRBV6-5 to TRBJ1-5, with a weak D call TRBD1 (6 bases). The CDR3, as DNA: TGTGCCAGCAGTTACTCGACAGGTAGCAATCAGCCCCAGCATTTT. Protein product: CASSYSTGSNQPQHF.